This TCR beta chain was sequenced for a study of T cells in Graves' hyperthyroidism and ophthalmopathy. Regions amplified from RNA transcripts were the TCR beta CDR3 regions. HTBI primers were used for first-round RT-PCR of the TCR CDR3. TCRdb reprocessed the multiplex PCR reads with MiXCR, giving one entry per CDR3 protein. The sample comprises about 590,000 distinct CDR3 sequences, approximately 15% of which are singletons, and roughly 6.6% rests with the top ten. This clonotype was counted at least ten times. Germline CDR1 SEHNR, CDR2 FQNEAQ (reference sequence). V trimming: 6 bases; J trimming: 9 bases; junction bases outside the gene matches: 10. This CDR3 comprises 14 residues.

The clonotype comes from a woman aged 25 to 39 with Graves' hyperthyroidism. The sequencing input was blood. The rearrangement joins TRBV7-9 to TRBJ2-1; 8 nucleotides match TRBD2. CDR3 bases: TGTGCCAGCAGGGCAGCGGGGGCCTACGGTGAGCAGTTCTTC. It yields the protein CASRAAGAYGEQFF.